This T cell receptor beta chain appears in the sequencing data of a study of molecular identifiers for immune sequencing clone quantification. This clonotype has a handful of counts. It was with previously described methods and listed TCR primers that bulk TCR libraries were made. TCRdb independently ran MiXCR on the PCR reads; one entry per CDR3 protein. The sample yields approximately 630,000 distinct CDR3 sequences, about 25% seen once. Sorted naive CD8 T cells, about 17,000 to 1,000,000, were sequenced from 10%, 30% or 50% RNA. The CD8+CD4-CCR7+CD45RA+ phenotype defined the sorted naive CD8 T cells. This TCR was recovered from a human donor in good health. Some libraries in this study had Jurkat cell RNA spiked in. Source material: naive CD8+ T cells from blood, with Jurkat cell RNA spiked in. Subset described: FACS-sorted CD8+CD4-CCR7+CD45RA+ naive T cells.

This CDR3 reads CASSVSGTAVNTGELFF. The CDR3 DNA reads TGTGCCAGCAGCGTTTCCGGGACAGCGGTGAACACCGGGGAGCTGTTTTTT. This sequence joins TRBV7-9 and TRBJ2-2; 7 bases are a match to TRBD1. Germline CDR1 is SEHNR and CDR2 is FQNEAQ (reference sequence). This CDR3 has 17 residues. V was pared by 5 bases and J by 1 base, with 10 bases of the junction left unmatched.